This T cell receptor beta chain was sequenced in a study of shared clonotypes between healthy human individuals. Looking at the study overall: Used for every donor were three CD4 naive, three CD4 memory, two CD8 naive and one CD8 memory plate.

Terminally differentiated effector memory CD45RA+ cells were excluded by CCR7 positive selection of CD45RO-negative cells. Germline V gives CDR1 MDHEN, CDR2 SYDVKM. Trimming left V 6 bases short and J 0 bases short, with 24 bases between. The CDR3 totals 19 residues. Whole-study results and caveats: Unshared clonotypes carried lower generation probabilities than those common to all four donors. The sole specimen, blood, was sampled, and tissue repertoires likely differ.

Produced via immunoSEQ multiplex PCR; TCRdb's table is partial and in-frame only. The profile shows about 590,000 clones, 95% to 96% of them singletons. This clone has only one observation. Its antigen remains unknown. The V gene is TRBV28, the J gene TRBJ1-5; D ambiguous. The sequenced sample was naive CD8+ T cells sorted from blood. The origin of this receptor is a woman aged 25 to 39 in good health. The CDR3 DNA is TGTGCCAGCAGCCCCCCGCGGATTTTCGACGGGGATAGCAATCAGCCCCAGCATTTT. Its translation is CASSPPRIFDGDSNQPQHF.